What follows are 11 T cell receptor beta chains derived from one specimen sequenced in a study of post-analysis software for immune sequencing data. Findings of the study overall: Controls showed lower frequencies than patients for a few TRBV segments, and TRBV5-6, TRBV5-1 and TRBV20-1 were among these.

Their antigen targets remain unknown. Sequencing libraries made from TCR beta cDNA carried unique molecular identifiers. TCRdb reprocessed the PCR reads with MiXCR, giving one entry per CDR3 protein. The sample shows more than 350,000 distinct CDR3 sequences, 39% of them seen only once. Input material: blood. The receptors derive from a girl under 10 years old with multiple sclerosis.

This clonotype was counted a few times. The chain recombines TRBV25-1 with TRBJ2-7; 12 nucleotides match TRBD1. CDR3 length equals 16 residues. The germline gives CDR1 MGHDK, CDR2 SYGVNS. The ends lost 1 base at V and 3 bases at J; junction bases unmatched: 4. In DNA form, the CDR3 reads TGTGCCAGCAGTGAATTGGGGACAGGGGGCCTCTACGAGCAGTACTTC. Its protein product is CASSELGTGGLYEQYF.

The CDR3 here is CASSDSPYQETQYF. The CDR3 region has the DNA TGTGCCAGCAGTGATAGTCCTTACCAAGAGACCCAGTACTTC. The chain joins TRBV12-3 or TRBV12-4 to TRBJ2-5, with D unresolved. The V end lost 5 bases, the J end lost 0 bases, and 10 bases lay between the germline ends. The CDR3 covers 14 residues.

The chain employs TRBV28 and TRBJ2-4, with a possible D match to TRBD2 (5 bases). This CDR3 comprises 13 residues. V lost 5 bases and J lost 3, with 8 bases in between. The V gene's germline CDR1 is MDHEN and CDR2 SYDVKM. The CDR3 nucleotides read TGTGCCAGCAGTACGGGGTTCAAAAACATTCAGTACTTC. Amino acids: CASSTGFKNIQYF.

This clonotype was counted between two and nine times. J is TRBJ2-7 and V is TRBV28; D is tentatively TRBD1 or TRBD2 (5 bases each). Germline V gene data show CDR1 as MDHEN and CDR2 as SYDVKM. This CDR3 comprises 14 residues. V gave up 6 bases and J gave up 0 bases, with 12 bases separating them. CDR3 in amino acids: CASSRGASSYEQYF. CDR3 in DNA: TGTGCCAGCAGCCGAGGGGCAAGCTCCTACGAGCAGTACTTC. The full variable domain, rest sourced from reference TRBV28 and TRBJ2-7, is DVKVTQSSRYLVKRTGEKVFLECVQDMDHENMFWYRQDPGLGLRLIYFSYDVKMKEKGDIPEGYSVSREKKERFSLILESASTNQTSMYLCASSRGASSYEQYFGPGTRLTVT.

A few counts support this clonotype. This sequence joins TRBV10-3 and TRBJ2-7; 7 bases agree with TRBD1. Germline CDR1 and CDR2: ENHRY and SYGVKD. The CDR3 loop spans 15 amino acids. J gave up 0 bases and V 2 bases, and 4 bases lay outside the gene matches. The CDR3 DNA is TGTGCCATCAGTGAGCCATGGACAGGCTCCTACGAGCAGTACTTC. This gives the protein CAISEPWTGSYEQYF.

This chain uses TRBV29-1 with TRBJ1-2; TRBD1 might be the D (6 bases). The CDR3 extends over 12 amino acids. V shed 2 bases and J shed 8 bases, with 12 bases lying between them. The germline gives CDR1 SQVTM, CDR2 ANQGSEA. Here the CDR3 reads CSVETGRGGYTF. The CDR3 DNA is TGCAGCGTTGAAACAGGGCGGGGAGGCTACACCTTC.

This chain connects TRBV20-1 to TRBJ2-4, with a tentative D call TRBD1 (5 bases). The closer fit of TRBJ2-7 to the DNA end suggests the J call may be wrong. Looked up from germline, CDR1 is DFQATT and CDR2 is SNEGSKA (reference sequence). The CDR3 covers 12 residues. The CDR3 DNA reads as TGCAGTGCTATTCCAGGGCAGTACGAGCAGTACTTC. Translating gives CSAIPGQYEQYF.

The gene calls are TRBV30 and TRBJ2-1; D not certain. Germline V gene sequence: CDR1 GTSNPN, CDR2 SVGIG (reference sequence). The V end lost 2 bases, the J end lost 2 bases, and 7 bases lay between the germline ends. This CDR3 region has 13 residues. CDR3 nucleotides: TGTGCCTGGAGTACCGCTACCTACAATGAGCAGTTCTTC. Translating gives CAWSTATYNEQFF. The entire variable domain, with the rest obtained from reference TRBV30 and TRBJ2-1, is as follows: SQTIHQWPATLVQPVGSPLSLECTVEGTSNPNLYWYRQAAGRGLQLLFYSVGIGQISSEVPQNLSASRPQDRQFILSSKKLLLSDSGFYLCAWSTATYNEQFFGPGTRLTVL.

This clonotype has just a few counts. The chain links TRBV9 to TRBJ2-6; D call uncertain. The CDR3 loop spans 14 amino acids. Trimming stripped 0 bases from V and 4 bases from J, with 5 bases between. Germline lookup yields CDR1 SGDLS and CDR2 YYNGEE. The CDR3 coding sequence is TGTGCCAGCAGCGTAGTAACAGGGGCCAACGTCCTGACTTTC. It yields the protein CASSVVTGANVLTF. Variable domain in full (rest from reference TRBV9 and TRBJ2-6): DSGVTQTPKHLITATGQRVTLRCSPRSGDLSVYWYQQSLDQGLQFLIQYYNGEERAKGNILERFSAQQFPDLHSELNLSSLELGDSALYFCASSVVTGANVLTFGAGSRLTVL.

The V gene is TRBV7-9, the J gene TRBJ1-1, with a weak D call TRBD1 (6 bases). CDR1 is SEHNR and CDR2 is FQNEAQ in the germline V gene (reference sequence). V lost 5 bases and J lost 5, with 9 bases in between. CDR3 length equals 12 residues. CDR3 residues: CASSPTGTEAFF. CDR3 in DNA: TGTGCCAGCAGCCCTACAGGGACTGAAGCTTTCTTT.

CDR3 bases: TGTGCCAGCAGTTTATGGGAAACGGTCTACGAGCAGTACTTC. Protein: CASSLWETVYEQYF. The chain is built from TRBV28 and TRBJ2-7, with unresolved D. Germline V gene data show CDR1 as MDHEN and CDR2 as SYDVKM. Trimming pared 0 bases from V and 3 bases from J, leaving 9 bases between. CDR3 length equals 14 residues.